This T cell receptor beta chain derives from a study of response to subunit inactivated influenza vaccine. TCRdb reanalysed the RT-PCR reads using MiXCR and keeps one entry per CDR3 protein. This table holds some 480,000 distinct CDR3 sequences, around 9.9% found once. The CDR3 is 13 amino acids. Trimming took 6 bases from V and 5 from J, leaving 13 bases between them. The V gene's germline CDR1 is SQVTM and CDR2 ANQGSEA. Only a few counts were recorded for this clonotype. The chain links TRBV29-1 to TRBJ2-2, with D possibly matching TRBD2 (5 bases). Sequencing used PBMCs from blood, obtained more than 35 days after vaccination. The TCR comes from a middle-aged man who received an inactivated influenza vaccine. The CDR3 here is CSVSRTGTGELFF. In DNA form, the CDR3 reads TGCAGCGTATCCCGGACGGGGACCGGGGAGCTGTTTTTT.